This entry lists 18 T cell receptor beta chains sequenced from one sample in a study of T-cell reconstitution after alpha-beta-depleted transplantation in children. Unique molecular identifiers were used to barcode this TCRbeta library. TCRdb fed the PCR reads into MiXCR, producing one record per CDR3 protein. This table has roughly 500,000 distinct CDR3 sequences, around a third appearing once. The specimen comprised PBMCs from the stem cell graft donor, sampled from the stem cell graft. These receptors were obtained from a human donor who donated a stem cell graft to a child with aplastic anemia.

This clonotype was picked up a small number of times. No DNA is shown, since the ends of the CDR3 on it are uncertain; the CDR3 is the one TCRdb lists. The rearrangement links TRBV21-1 to TRBJ2-2; TRBD2, the table's D call, lacks a check against the DNA. TRBV21-1 is termed a pseudogene. A total of 17 residues make up the CDR3, ends included. The CDR3 reads CASSKGVGQGNTGELFF.

V and J are TRBV4-1 and TRBJ2-7, with TRBD2 as a possible D gene (6 bases). CDR1 and CDR2 from the germline V gene are MGHRA and YSYEKL. The CDR3 length is 15 residues. With 6 bases removed from V and 0 bases from J, the gap between germline ends came to 15 bases. In nucleotides, the CDR3 is TGCGCCAGCAGTTTTCCGGGGGAAATCTCCTACGAGCAGTACGTC. Translating gives CASSFPGEISYEQYV.

This clonotype was observed a handful of times. The chain carries TRBV7-9 and TRBJ1-1; D gene unclear. Germline loops: CDR1 SEHNR, CDR2 FQNEAQ (reference sequence). The CDR3 spans 16 residues. Trimming shortened V by 1 base and J by 1 base, and 13 bases separated the two germline ends. CDR3 region: CASSLGSPWGNTEAFF. The CDR3 nucleotides are TGTGCCAGCAGCTTAGGGTCACCCTGGGGGAACACTGAAGCTTTCTTT.

This chain links TRBV24-1 with TRBJ2-1, with D tentatively TRBD2 (6 bases). V dropped 4 bases and J dropped 0 bases, with 12 bases sitting between them. The CDR3 runs 16 residues. Germline CDR1 KGHDR, CDR2 SFDVKD. The CDR3 DNA is TGTGCCACCAGTGACCAGGGACTTGCCTCCTACAATGAGCAGTTCTTC. The encoded protein is CATSDQGLASYNEQFF.

This clonotype was found a few times. V and J are TRBV4-3 and TRBJ1-6, with D perhaps matching TRBD1 (5 bases). Germline V CDR1 and CDR2: LGHNA, YSLEER. V was cut by 4 bases and J by 8 bases, with 15 bases left in between. This CDR3 contains 15 residues. This CDR3 reads CASSRRSGVDSPLHF. Written as DNA, the CDR3 is TGCGCCAGCAGCCGACGATCGGGGGTCGATTCACCCCTCCACTTT.

The sample holds a few counts of this clonotype. The chain uses TRBV6-4 and TRBJ2-6; D perhaps matches TRBD1 (5 bases). The V gene lost 3 bases and the J gene lost 0 bases, with 6 bases spanning the gap. The CDR3 has 15 amino acids. Germline V CDR1 and CDR2: MRHNA, SNTAGT. CDR3 in amino acids: CASSEDNSGANVLTF. The CDR3 DNA reads as TGTGCCAGCAGTGAGGACAACTCTGGGGCCAACGTCCTGACTTTC.

V gene TRBV29-1 combines with J gene TRBJ2-2; D perhaps matches TRBD2 (5 bases). V was cut by 6 bases and J by 5 bases, with 16 bases left in between. CDR3 size: 14 residues. Germline V gives CDR1 SQVTM, CDR2 ANQGSEA. In DNA form, the CDR3 reads TGCAGCGTAAACAAAGATTCGGGAACCGGGGAGCTGTTTTTT. This gives the protein CSVNKDSGTGELFF.

A few counts support this clonotype. This chain connects TRBV7-2 to TRBJ2-1, with 8 bases identical to TRBD1. The germline gives CDR1 SGHTA, CDR2 FQGNSA. The junction had 8 bases not matched to a gene; V was cut back by 6 bases and J by 4 bases. The CDR3 loop spans 15 amino acids. The CDR3 protein is CASRSPGGLYNEQFF. The CDR3 DNA reads as TGTGCCAGCAGATCACCAGGGGGCCTTTACAATGAGCAGTTCTTC.

The genes are TRBV5-5 and TRBJ2-2; D possibly corresponds to TRBD2 (5 bases). Trimming took off 2 bases at V and 4 bases at J, with 15 bases between the two ends. Germline lookup yields CDR1 SGHKS and CDR2 YYEKEE (reference sequence). The CDR3 length is 16 residues. The CDR3 is CASSFGVIAGTGELFF. CDR3 coding DNA: TGTGCCAGCAGCTTTGGGGTAATCGCGGGCACCGGGGAGCTGTTTTTT.

Only a few counts were recorded for this clonotype. The CDR3 here is CSARDRGDPNLQETQYF. The CDR3 coding sequence is TGCAGTGCTAGAGATCGGGGGGATCCAAATCTCCAAGAGACCCAGTACTTC. The chain employs TRBV20-1 and TRBJ2-5, with 7 bases matching TRBD2. Germline V gene data show CDR1 as DFQATT and CDR2 as SNEGSKA (reference sequence). The V and J ends lost 0 bases and 1 base, in that order; junction bases with no gene match: 11. CDR3 size: 17 residues.

The CDR3 loop is CASSPLSTGQPQHF. Here the CDR3 DNA reads TGTGCCAGCTCACCACTATCTACTGGACAGCCCCAGCATTTT. The genes are TRBV18 and TRBJ1-5, with D hard to call. Between the trimmed V and J ends, which lost 1 base and 7 bases, there was a span of 11 bases. Germline V gene sequence: CDR1 KGHSH, CDR2 LQKENI. This CDR3 has 14 residues.

The chain links TRBV3-1 to TRBJ1-5; 8 bases fit TRBD1. Germline V gene sequence: CDR1 LGHDT, CDR2 YNNKEL (reference sequence). The junction had 4 bases not matched to a gene; V was cut back by 5 bases and J by 7 bases. The CDR3 covers 13 residues. In nucleotides, the CDR3 is TGTGCCAGCAGCGCGACAGGGGAACAGCCCCAGCATTTT. It specifies CASSATGEQPQHF. Looking up the rest from reference TRBV3-1 and TRBJ1-5 gives the full variable domain: DTAVSQTPKYLVTQMGNDKSIKCEQNLGHDTMYWYKQDSKKFLKIMFSYNNKELIINETVPNRFSPKSPDKAHLNLHINSLELGDSAVYFCASSATGEQPQHFGDGTRLSIL.

The V and J genes are TRBV5-1 and TRBJ1-4; TRBD1 matches 8 bases. The CDR3 is 15 residues long. V lost 4 bases and J lost 7; bases outside the gene matches: 9. Per germline, CDR1 SGHRS and CDR2 YFSETQ. The CDR3 loop reads CASSITLDRAEKLFF. CDR3 sequence (DNA): TGCGCCAGCAGCATCACCTTGGACAGGGCTGAAAAACTGTTTTTT.

The chain has TRBV18 and TRBJ2-7; TRBD2 might be the D (6 bases). V was pared by 4 bases and J by 0 bases, with 13 bases between. The CDR3 consists of 15 residues. Germline V gene data show CDR1 as KGHSH and CDR2 as LQKENI. CDR3 nucleotides: TGTGCCAGCTCACTCTCTGCGGGACCCTCCTACGAGCAGTACTTC. This encodes CASSLSAGPSYEQYF.

The chain recombines TRBV5-1 with TRBJ2-2; possibly TRBD2 for D (6 bases). Trimming removed 7 bases from V and 3 bases from J, with 16 bases in between. Germline V gene lookup returns CDR1 SGHRS and CDR2 YFSETQ. This CDR3 is built from 15 residues. This chain's CDR3 is CASVRGGADTGELFF. The CDR3 nucleotides read TGCGCCAGCGTCCGCGGAGGGGCGGACACCGGGGAGCTGTTTTTT.

The chain uses TRBV20-1 and TRBJ2-5; possibly TRBD1 for D (5 bases). The germline V gene encodes CDR1 DFQATT and CDR2 SNEGSKA (reference sequence). This CDR3 comprises 17 residues. The V end was cut by 5 bases, the J end by 6 bases, with 28 bases between. The CDR3 loop is CSAPLVDSINGVKTQYF. DNA for the CDR3: TGCAGTGCTCCCCTTGTCGACAGCATCAATGGCGTAAAGACCCAGTACTTC.

The rearrangement uses TRBV18 and TRBJ2-3; maybe TRBD2 (6 bases). Germline V gene data show CDR1 as KGHSH and CDR2 as LQKENI. This CDR3 has 15 amino acids. Trimming cost V 0 bases and J 6 bases, with 13 bases left between them. CDR3 loop: CASSPPLEGRDTQYF. The CDR3 region has the DNA TGTGCCAGCTCACCACCGCTGGAGGGCCGCGATACGCAGTATTTT.

This clonotype showed up just a few times. This sequence joins TRBV6-2 or TRBV6-3 and TRBJ1-1, with D tentatively TRBD1 (6 bases). In germline, CDR1 is MNHEY, CDR2 SVGEGT. The CDR3 runs to 15 residues. The V gene lost 8 bases and the J gene lost 0 bases, with 16 bases spanning the gap. This CDR3 is CASGDWDNMNTEAFF. In nucleotides, the CDR3 is TGTGCCAGCGGGGATTGGGACAACATGAACACTGAAGCTTTCTTT.